The source of this T cell receptor (beta chain) is a study of siplizumab effects on memory and regulatory T cells. Study-level findings and limits: A mean of around 65% of mappable alloreactive CD4+ clones were Treg-derived with siplizumab, compared with about 30% in controls.

This clone was recorded only once. The antigen remains undetermined. This table comes from immunoSEQ multiplex PCR, and its TCRdb copy is limited to in-frame clones, with some not included. The top ten hold 0.85% to 1.3% of the sample, which has roughly 100,000 clones, 92% seen once. The source of this sequence is a human donor in good health. Sequenced sample: CD4+ T cells sorted from blood.

The chain's CDR3 is CASSSLTDSNQPQHF. The CDR3 DNA reads as TGTGCCAGTAGTTCTCTGACAGATAGCAATCAGCCCCAGCATTTT. V usage is TRBV19 and J usage is TRBJ1-5, with D possibly matching TRBD1 (5 bases). The V gene lost 5 bases and the J gene lost 0 bases, with 11 bases spanning the gap. Germline V lookup: CDR1 LNHDA, CDR2 SQIVND (reference sequence). The CDR3 length is 15 residues. Combining the CDR3 with reference TRBV19 and TRBJ1-5 gives the whole variable domain DGGITQSPKYLFRKEGQNVTLSCEQNLNHDAMYWYRQDPGQGLRLIYYSQIVNDFQKGDIAEGYSVSREKKESFPLTVTSAQKNPTAFYLCASSSLTDSNQPQHFGDGTRLSIL.